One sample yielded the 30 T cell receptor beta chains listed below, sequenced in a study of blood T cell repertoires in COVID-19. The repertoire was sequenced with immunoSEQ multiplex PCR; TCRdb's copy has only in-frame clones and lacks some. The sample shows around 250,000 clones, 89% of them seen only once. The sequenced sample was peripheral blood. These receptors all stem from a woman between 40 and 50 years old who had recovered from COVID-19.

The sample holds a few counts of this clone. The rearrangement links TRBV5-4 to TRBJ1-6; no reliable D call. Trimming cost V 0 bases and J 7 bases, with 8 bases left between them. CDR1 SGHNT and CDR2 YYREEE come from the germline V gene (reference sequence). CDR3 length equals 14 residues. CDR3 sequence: CASSLGQSNSPLHF. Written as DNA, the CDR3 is TGTGCCAGCAGCTTGGGTCAGTCCAATTCACCCCTCCACTTT.

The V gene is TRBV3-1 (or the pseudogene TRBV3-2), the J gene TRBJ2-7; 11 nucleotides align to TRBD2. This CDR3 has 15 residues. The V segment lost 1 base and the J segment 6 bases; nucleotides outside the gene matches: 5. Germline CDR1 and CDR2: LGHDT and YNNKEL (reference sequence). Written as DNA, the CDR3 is TGTGCCAGCAGCCAAGGAACCGGGACTAGCGGCGAGCAGTACTTC. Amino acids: CASSQGTGTSGEQYF.

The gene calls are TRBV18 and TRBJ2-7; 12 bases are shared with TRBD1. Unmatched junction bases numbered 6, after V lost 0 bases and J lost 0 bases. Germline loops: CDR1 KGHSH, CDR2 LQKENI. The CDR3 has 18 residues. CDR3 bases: TGTGCCAGCTCACCACCGGGGACAGGGGGCCCGAACTCCTACGAGCAGTACTTC. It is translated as CASSPPGTGGPNSYEQYF.

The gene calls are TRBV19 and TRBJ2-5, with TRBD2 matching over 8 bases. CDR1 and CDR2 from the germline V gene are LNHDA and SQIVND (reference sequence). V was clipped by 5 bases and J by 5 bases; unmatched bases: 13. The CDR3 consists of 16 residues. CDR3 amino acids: CASSSGRGGTRETQYF. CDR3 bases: TGTGCCAGTAGTTCAGGAAGGGGCGGGACTAGGGAGACCCAGTACTTC.

The CDR3, as DNA: TGCGCCAGCAGCTTGTATGGGGGGGATTCACCCCTCCACTTT. Protein product: CASSLYGGDSPLHF. V usage is TRBV5-1 and J usage is TRBJ1-6, with D possibly matching TRBD1 (5 bases). Germline CDR1 reads SGHRS; CDR2 reads YFSETQ. Trimming cost V 1 base and J 8 bases, with 10 bases left between them. The CDR3 is made up of 14 amino acids.

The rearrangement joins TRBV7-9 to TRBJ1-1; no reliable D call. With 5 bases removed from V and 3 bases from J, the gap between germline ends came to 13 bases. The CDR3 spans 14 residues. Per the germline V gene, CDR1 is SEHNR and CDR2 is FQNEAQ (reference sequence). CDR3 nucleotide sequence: TGTGCCAGCAGCGCCGTGAGGGTCGACACTGAAGCTTTCTTT. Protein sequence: CASSAVRVDTEAFF.

In nucleotides, the CDR3 is TGCGCCAGCAGACCCAGGGTCGGTAGGAACACCGGGGAGCTGTTTTTT. It codes for CASRPRVGRNTGELFF. V gene TRBV5-1 combines with J gene TRBJ2-2; TRBD1 is a possible D gene (5 bases). The CDR3 consists of 16 residues. Trimming stripped 5 bases from V and 1 base from J, with 15 bases between. Germline CDR1 is SGHRS and CDR2 is YFSETQ. Looking up the rest from reference TRBV5-1 and TRBJ2-2 gives the full variable domain: KAGVTQTPRYLIKTRGQQVTLSCSPISGHRSVSWYQQTPGQGLQFLFEYFSETQRNKGNFPGRFSGRQFSNSRSEMNVSTLELGDSALYLCASRPRVGRNTGELFFGEGSRLTVL.

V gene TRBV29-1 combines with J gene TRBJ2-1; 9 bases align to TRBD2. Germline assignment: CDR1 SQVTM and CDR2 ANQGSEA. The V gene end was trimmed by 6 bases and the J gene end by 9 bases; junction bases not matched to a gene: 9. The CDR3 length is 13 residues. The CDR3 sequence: CSVPREGLGEQFF. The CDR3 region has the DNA TGCAGCGTGCCGCGGGAGGGCCTTGGTGAGCAGTTCTTC.

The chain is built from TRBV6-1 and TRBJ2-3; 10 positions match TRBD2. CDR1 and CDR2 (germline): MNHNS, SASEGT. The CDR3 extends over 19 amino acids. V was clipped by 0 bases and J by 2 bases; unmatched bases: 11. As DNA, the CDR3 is TGTGCCAGCAGTGAAGCATCTAGCGGGAGATACTACGACACAGATACGCAGTATTTT. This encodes CASSEASSGRYYDTDTQYF.

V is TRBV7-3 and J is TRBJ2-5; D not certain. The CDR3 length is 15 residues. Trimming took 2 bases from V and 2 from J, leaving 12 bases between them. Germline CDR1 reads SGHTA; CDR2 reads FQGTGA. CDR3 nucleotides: TGTGCCAGCAGCTTATCCGCCGTAGCACAAGAGACCCAGTACTTC. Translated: CASSLSAVAQETQYF.

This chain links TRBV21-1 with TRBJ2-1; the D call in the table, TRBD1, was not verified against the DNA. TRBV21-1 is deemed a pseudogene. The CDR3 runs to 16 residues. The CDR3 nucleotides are TGTGCCAGCAGCCTCGGACAGGGGAGCTCCTACAATGAGCAGTTCTTC. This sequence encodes CASSLGQGSSYNEQFF.

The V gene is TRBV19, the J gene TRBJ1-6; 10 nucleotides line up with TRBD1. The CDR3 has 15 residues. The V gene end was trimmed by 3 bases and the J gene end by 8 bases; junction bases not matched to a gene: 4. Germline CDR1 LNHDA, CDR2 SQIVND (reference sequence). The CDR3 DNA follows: TGTGCCAGTAGTATGGGGACAGGGGTAGATTCACCCCTCCACTTT. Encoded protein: CASSMGTGVDSPLHF.

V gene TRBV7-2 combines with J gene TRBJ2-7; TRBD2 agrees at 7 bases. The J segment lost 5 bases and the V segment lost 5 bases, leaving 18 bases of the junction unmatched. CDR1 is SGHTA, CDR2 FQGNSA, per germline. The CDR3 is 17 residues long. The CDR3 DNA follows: TGTGCCAGCAGCGTCAAAGGAGGACTAGGCACAATCGACGAGCAGTACTTC. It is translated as CASSVKGGLGTIDEQYF.

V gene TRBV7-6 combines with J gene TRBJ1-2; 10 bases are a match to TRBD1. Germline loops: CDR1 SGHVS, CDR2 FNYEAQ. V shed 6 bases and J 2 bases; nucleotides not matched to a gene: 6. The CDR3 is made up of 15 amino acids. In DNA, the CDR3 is TGTGCCAGCAGTTCCGGGACAGGGGCGAACTATGGCTACACCTTC. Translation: CASSSGTGANYGYTF. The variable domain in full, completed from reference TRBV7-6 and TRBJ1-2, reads GAGVSQSPRYKVTKRGQDVALRCDPISGHVSLYWYRQALGQGPEFLTYFNYEAQQDKSGLPNDRFSAERPEGSISTLTIQRTEQRDSAMYRCASSSGTGANYGYTFGSGTRLTVV.

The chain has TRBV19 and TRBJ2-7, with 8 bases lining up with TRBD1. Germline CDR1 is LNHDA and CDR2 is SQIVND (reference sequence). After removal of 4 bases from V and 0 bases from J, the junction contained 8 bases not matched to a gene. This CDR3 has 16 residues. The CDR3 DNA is TGTGCCAGTAGTACCCCCCAGGGGGCTGCCTCCTACGAGCAGTACTTC. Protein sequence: CASSTPQGAASYEQYF.

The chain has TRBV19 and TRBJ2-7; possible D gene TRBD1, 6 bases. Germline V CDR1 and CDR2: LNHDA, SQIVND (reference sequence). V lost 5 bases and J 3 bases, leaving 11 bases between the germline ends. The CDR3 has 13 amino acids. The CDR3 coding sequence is TGTGCCAGTAGTCCGGGACACCTCTACGAGCAGTACTTC. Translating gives CASSPGHLYEQYF. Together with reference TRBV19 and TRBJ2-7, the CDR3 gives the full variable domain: DGGITQSPKYLFRKEGQNVTLSCEQNLNHDAMYWYRQDPGQGLRLIYYSQIVNDFQKGDIAEGYSVSREKKESFPLTVTSAQKNPTAFYLCASSPGHLYEQYFGPGTRLTVT.

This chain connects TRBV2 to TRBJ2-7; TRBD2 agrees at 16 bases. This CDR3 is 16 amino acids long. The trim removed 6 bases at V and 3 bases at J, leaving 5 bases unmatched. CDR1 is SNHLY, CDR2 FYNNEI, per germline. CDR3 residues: CASREGLAGGFYEQYF. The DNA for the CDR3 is TGTGCCAGCAGGGAGGGACTAGCGGGAGGGTTCTACGAGCAGTACTTC.

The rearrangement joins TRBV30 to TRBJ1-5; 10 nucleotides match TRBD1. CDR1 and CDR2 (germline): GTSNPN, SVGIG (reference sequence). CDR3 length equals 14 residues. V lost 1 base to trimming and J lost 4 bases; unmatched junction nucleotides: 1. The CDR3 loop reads CAWSAGQGNQPQHF. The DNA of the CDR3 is TGTGCCTGGAGTGCGGGACAGGGGAATCAGCCCCAGCATTTT.

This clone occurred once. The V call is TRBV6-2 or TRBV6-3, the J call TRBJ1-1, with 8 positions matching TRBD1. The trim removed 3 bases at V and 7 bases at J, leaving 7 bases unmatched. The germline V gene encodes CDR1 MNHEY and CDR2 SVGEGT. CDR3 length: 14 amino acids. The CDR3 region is CASSYTGGISEAFF. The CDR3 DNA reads TGTGCCAGCAGTTATACAGGGGGTATTAGTGAAGCTTTCTTT.

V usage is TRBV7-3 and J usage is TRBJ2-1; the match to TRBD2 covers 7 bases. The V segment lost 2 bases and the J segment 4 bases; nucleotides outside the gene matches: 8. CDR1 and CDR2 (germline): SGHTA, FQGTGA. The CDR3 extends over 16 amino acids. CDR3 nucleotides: TGTGCCAGCAGCTTAGGAGGTCTAGCGGATTACAATGAGCAGTTCTTC. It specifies CASSLGGLADYNEQFF.

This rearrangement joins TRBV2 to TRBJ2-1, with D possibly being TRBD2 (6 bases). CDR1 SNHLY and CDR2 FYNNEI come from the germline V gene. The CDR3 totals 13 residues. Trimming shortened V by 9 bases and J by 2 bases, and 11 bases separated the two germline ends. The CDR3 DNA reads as TGTGCCAGGGGGCGGGATGCCTACAATGAGCAGTTCTTC. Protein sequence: CARGRDAYNEQFF.

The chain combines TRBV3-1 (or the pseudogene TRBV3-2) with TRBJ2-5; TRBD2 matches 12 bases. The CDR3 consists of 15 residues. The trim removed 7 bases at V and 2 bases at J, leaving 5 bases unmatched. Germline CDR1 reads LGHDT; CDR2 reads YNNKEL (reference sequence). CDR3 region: CASTQTSGRQETQYF. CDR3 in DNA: TGTGCCAGCACCCAGACTAGCGGGAGACAAGAGACCCAGTACTTC.

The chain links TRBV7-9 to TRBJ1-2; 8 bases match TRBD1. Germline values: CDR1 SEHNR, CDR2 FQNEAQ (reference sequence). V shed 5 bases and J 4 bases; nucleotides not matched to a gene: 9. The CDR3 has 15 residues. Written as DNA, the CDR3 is TGTGCCAGCAGCCCCCAGGGACAGGCCAGCTATGGCTACACCTTC. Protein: CASSPQGQASYGYTF.

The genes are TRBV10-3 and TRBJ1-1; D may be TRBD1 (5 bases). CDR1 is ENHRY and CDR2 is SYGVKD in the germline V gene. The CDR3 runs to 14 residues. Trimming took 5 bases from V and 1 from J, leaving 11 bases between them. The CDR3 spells CAISSRQRNTEAFF. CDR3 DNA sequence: TGTGCCATCAGTTCGAGACAGAGGAACACTGAAGCTTTCTTT.

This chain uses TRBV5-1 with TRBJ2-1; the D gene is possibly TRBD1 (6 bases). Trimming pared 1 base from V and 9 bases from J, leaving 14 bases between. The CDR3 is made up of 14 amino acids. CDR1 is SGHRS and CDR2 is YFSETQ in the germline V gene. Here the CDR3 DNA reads TGCGCCAGCAGCTTGTCCGCACAGGGCGGTGAGCAGTTCTTC. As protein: CASSLSAQGGEQFF.

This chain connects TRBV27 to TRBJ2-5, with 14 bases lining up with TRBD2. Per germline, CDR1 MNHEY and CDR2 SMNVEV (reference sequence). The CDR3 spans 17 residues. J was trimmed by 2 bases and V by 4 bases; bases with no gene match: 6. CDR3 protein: CASSSSTSGREQETQYF. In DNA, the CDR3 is TGTGCCAGCAGTTCCTCGACTAGCGGGAGGGAACAAGAGACCCAGTACTTC.

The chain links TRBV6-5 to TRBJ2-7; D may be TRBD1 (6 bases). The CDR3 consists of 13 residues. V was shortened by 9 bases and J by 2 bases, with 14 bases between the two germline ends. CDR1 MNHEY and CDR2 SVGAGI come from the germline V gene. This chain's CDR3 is CASIGGATYEQYF. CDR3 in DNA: TGTGCCAGTATAGGGGGTGCCACCTACGAGCAGTACTTC.

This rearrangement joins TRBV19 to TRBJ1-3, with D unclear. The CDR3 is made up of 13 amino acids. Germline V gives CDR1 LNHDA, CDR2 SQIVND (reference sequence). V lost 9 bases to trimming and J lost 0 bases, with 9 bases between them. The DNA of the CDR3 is TGTGCCAGCAGGTTGAGCTCTGGAAACACCATATATTTT. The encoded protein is CASRLSSGNTIYF.

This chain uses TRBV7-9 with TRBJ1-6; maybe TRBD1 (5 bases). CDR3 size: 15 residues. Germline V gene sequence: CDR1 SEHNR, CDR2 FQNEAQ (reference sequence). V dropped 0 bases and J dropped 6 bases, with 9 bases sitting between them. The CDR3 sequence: CASSLAWGVNSPLHF. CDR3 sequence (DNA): TGTGCCAGCAGCTTAGCCTGGGGGGTTAATTCACCCCTCCACTTT.

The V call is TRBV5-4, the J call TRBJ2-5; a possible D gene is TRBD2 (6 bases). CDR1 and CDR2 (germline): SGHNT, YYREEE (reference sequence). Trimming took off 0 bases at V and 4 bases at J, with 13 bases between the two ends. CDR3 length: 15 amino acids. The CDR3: CASSLVGGMGETQYF. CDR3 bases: TGTGCCAGCAGCTTGGTTGGGGGGATGGGAGAGACCCAGTACTTC.